This entry is about one TCR beta chain. TCRdb re-called the RT-PCR reads with MiXCR, one entry per CDR3 protein. Found here are some 850,000 distinct CDR3 sequences, around 20% of them singletons; the top ten hold under 13%. The data were obtained in a study of response to subunit inactivated influenza vaccine. Trimming took off 1 base at V and 9 bases at J, with 16 bases between the two ends. The CDR3 sequence is 15 residues long. Germline V gene data show CDR1 as SGHNT and CDR2 as YENEEA. The sample in question was PBMCs from blood, obtained around 5 days after vaccination. The clonotype was recovered from a man aged 50-59 years who received an inactivated influenza vaccine. V and J are TRBV11-3 and TRBJ2-1; D is uncertain. The CDR3 here is CASSLVNVRTAEQFF. For the CDR3, the DNA is TGTGCCAGCAGCTTAGTTAATGTTCGAACCGCTGAGCAGTTCTTC.